This T cell receptor beta chain was identified during a study of identical twins. Template switching (which added a universal primer site) was used, and cDNA carried unique molecular identifiers. TCRdb ran MiXCR on the 5' RACE reads and lists one entry per CDR3 protein. Of around 510,000 distinct CDR3 sequences listed, around an eighth are singletons. Only healthy Caucasians were included as donors. Germline lookup yields CDR1 SQVTM and CDR2 ANQGSEA. V dropped 4 bases and J dropped 0; count of bases not matched to a gene: 4. The CDR3 has 16 amino acids. Study-wide results and limits: Compared with unrelated sharing, twin-shared out-of-frame alpha sequences had more low-probability sequences. Cross-sectional statistics, not tracking of the same donors, supported the conclusions.

Of note for this clonotype: Its antigen is not identified.

These records were also assigned to another study, of yellow fever vaccine responses in identical twins.

This clonotype originated in a woman between 18 and 30 years old in good health. V usage is TRBV29-1 and J usage is TRBJ2-3, with 13 positions matching TRBD2. Source material: CD4+ T cells sorted from blood. The CDR3 DNA reads as TGCAGCGTTGGGGGGACTAGCGGGGTTAGCACAGATACGCAGTATTTT. Its translation is CSVGGTSGVSTDTQYF.